One sample yielded the 13 T cell receptor beta chains listed below, sequenced in a study of T cells in women clearing cervical HPV infection. Clones were read by immunoSEQ multiplex PCR, and TCRdb kept only the in-frame ones, dropping some. The sample holds roughly 48,000 clones. Sequencing was performed on blood buffy coat. The origin of the receptors is a woman aged 18 to 69 with a cervical HPV16 infection that either progressed to CIN3+ or cleared (not recorded which).

With regard to this clone: The DNA ends 3 residues before the CDR3 does, and the rest of the CDR3 is filled in from the germline J gene. This sequence joins TRBV9 and TRBJ1-4; 8 bases map to TRBD1. Looked up from germline, CDR1 is SGDLS and CDR2 is YYNGEE. CDR3 length: 14 amino acids. Losses at the gene ends were 0 bases for V and 8 bases for J; bases not matched to a gene: 3. This chain's CDR3 is CASSVGQGPEKLFF. CDR3 DNA, as far as it was read: TGTGCCAGCAGCGTAGGACAGGGGCCCGAAAAA.

For this clone: The read is 3 residues too short to cover the CDR3 end, so that end is filled in from the germline J gene. The chain links TRBV19 to TRBJ1-1; perhaps TRBD1 as D (6 bases). V was trimmed by 1 base and J by 3 bases, leaving 12 bases between them. From germline, CDR1 is LNHDA and CDR2 SQIVND (reference sequence). This CDR3 contains 15 residues. The sequenced part of the CDR3 DNA is TGTGCCAGTAGTATAGGTACAGGGAGGGACACTGAA. As protein: CASSIGTGRDTE. The CDR3 as a whole reads CASSIGTGRDTEAFF.

Incomplete CDR3 DNA: TGTGCCAGCAGAAGAGCGGGGGGGTACGGGCATACG. Residues: CASRRAGGYGHT. The full CDR3 protein reads CASRRAGGYGHTQYF. V and J are TRBV11-2 and TRBJ2-3; 10 bases fit TRBD2. The read terminates 3 residues before the CDR3 end, so the remaining end is supplied by the germline J gene. This CDR3 region has 15 residues. Germline assignment: CDR1 SGHAT and CDR2 FQNNGV. Trimming removed 6 bases from V and 7 bases from J; junction bases left unmatched: 10.

Regarding this clone: Read sequence stops 3 residues before the CDR3 end, and the germline J gene provides the missing end. The rearrangement joins TRBV7-8 to TRBJ2-2; 7 bases are a match to TRBD1. V gave up 5 bases and J gave up 1 base; unmatched junction bases: 4. The CDR3 length is 15 residues. Per the germline V gene, CDR1 is SGHVS and CDR2 is FQNEAQ. The CDR3 reads CASSGRTGNTGELFF. The CDR3 DNA, read in part, is TGTGCCAGCAGCGGAAGGACAGGGAACACCGGGGAG.

Details on this clone: The read stops 3 residues short of the end of the CDR3; the missing end is completed from the germline J gene. The rearrangement uses TRBV10-3 and TRBJ2-3, with TRBD2 identical over 12 bases. CDR3 length equals 18 residues. J was trimmed by 1 base and V by 4 bases; bases with no gene match: 9. Germline loops: CDR1 ENHRY, CDR2 SYGVKD. The DNA read from the CDR3 is TGTGCCATCAGTGTACTTTCTAGCGGGAGGGGAGGCACAGATACG. Its translation: CAISVLSSGRGGTDT. The full CDR3 sequence reads CAISVLSSGRGGTDTQYF.

Comments on this clone: The read ends 3 residues before the CDR3 terminus; that terminus is restored from the germline J gene. V usage is TRBV7-9 and J usage is TRBJ1-1; D is ambiguous. Trimming took 3 bases from V and 1 from J, leaving 6 bases between them. The CDR3 extends over 13 amino acids. The germline V gene has CDR1 SEHNR and CDR2 FQNEAQ (reference sequence). The CDR3 protein is CASSFSGNTEAFF. The sequenced CDR3 bases are TGTGCCAGCAGCTTTTCGGGGAACACTGAA.

Comments on this clone: The read stops 3 residues short of the end of the CDR3; the missing end is completed from the germline J gene. The rearrangement links TRBV6-2 or TRBV6-3 to TRBJ2-1; no clear D. Trimming cost V 4 bases and J 4 bases, with 8 bases left between them. The V gene's germline CDR1 is MNHEY and CDR2 SVGEGT. This CDR3 region has 13 residues. The CDR3 DNA, read in part, is TGTGCCAGCAGTTTGGTCGGTTACAATGAG. This gives the protein CASSLVGYNE. The whole CDR3 region reads CASSLVGYNEQFF.

Concerning this clone: Germline and junction disagree at one end, which may indicate a read error. The CDR3 end lies 3 residues beyond the end of the read and is filled in from the germline J gene. This chain uses TRBV4-2 with TRBJ1-3; D possibly corresponds to TRBD1 (6 bases). Germline V gene sequence: CDR1 LGHNA, CDR2 YNFKEQ. This CDR3 region has 17 residues. The sequenced CDR3 bases are TGCGCCAGCAGCCAAGCCCGCCCACAGGGAGCTGGAAACACC. Amino acids: CASSQARPQGAGNT. In full, the CDR3 reads CASSQARPQGAGNTIYF.

A word on this clone: The read halts 3 residues ahead of the CDR3 end, with the missing end drawn from the germline J gene. V usage is TRBV20-1 and J usage is TRBJ2-7, with D unresolved. This CDR3 has 13 amino acids. The germline V gene encodes CDR1 DFQATT and CDR2 SNEGSKA (reference sequence). Trimming left V 4 bases short and J 0 bases short, with 10 bases between. CDR3 sequence reads: CSATDYSSYEQYF. The CDR3 DNA, read in part, is TGCAGTGCTACCGATTACAGCTCCTACGAG.

On this clone: The read finishes 3 residues shy of the CDR3 end, and the germline J gene is used to complete it. V usage is TRBV28 and J usage is TRBJ2-7; TRBD2 agrees at 9 bases. The germline CDR1 and CDR2 sequences are MDHEN and SYDVKM. CDR3 length: 16 residues. The J segment lost 0 bases and the V segment lost 2 bases, leaving 5 bases of the junction unmatched. The CDR3 bases that were read are TGTGCCAGCAGTTTACCAGCGGGGGGCTACTCCTACGAG. Its translation is CASSLPAGGYSYE. The full-length CDR3 reads as CASSLPAGGYSYEQYF.

Worth noting for this clone: The sequenced fragment ends 3 residues before the CDR3 boundary, so the rest is inferred from the germline J gene. V usage is TRBV14 and J usage is TRBJ1-6; tentative D call: TRBD1 (5 bases). This CDR3 has 15 residues. Trimming stripped 4 bases from V and 7 bases from J, with 14 bases between. Germline-derived CDR1 and CDR2 are SGHDN and FVKESK. CDR3 in amino acids: CASSRLGQGNSPLHF. The part of the CDR3 DNA that was read is TGTGCCAGCAGCCGGCTCGGGCAGGGAAATTCACCC.

With regard to this clone: The sequenced fragment ends 3 residues before the CDR3 boundary, so the rest is inferred from the germline J gene. The chain carries TRBV2 and TRBJ2-1; D is perhaps TRBD2 (6 bases). Germline-derived CDR1 and CDR2 are SNHLY and FYNNEI. Trimming cost V 11 bases and J 8 bases, with 16 bases left between them. This CDR3 spans 12 amino acids. Partial CDR3 DNA: TGTGCCGGCCGCGGGGCCCATGATGAG. It codes for CAGRGAHDE. The full CDR3 reads CAGRGAHDEQFF. Full variable domain (missing parts from reference TRBV2 and TRBJ2-1): EPEVTQTPSHQVTQMGQEVILRCVPISNHLYFYWYRQILGQKVEFLVSFYNNEISEKSEIFDDQFSVERPDGSNFTLKIRSTKLEDSAMYFCAGRGAHDEQFFGPGTRLTVL.

In regard to this clone: The observed sequence ends 3 residues before the CDR3 terminus, with the missing tail filled in from the germline J gene. The V call is TRBV5-1, the J call TRBJ2-2, with unresolved D. This CDR3 comprises 16 residues. The V gene lost 4 bases and the J gene lost 5 bases, with 18 bases spanning the gap. CDR1 is SGHRS, CDR2 YFSETQ, per germline. CDR3 sequence reads: CASSPLFIEKTGELFF. The DNA read from the CDR3 is TGCGCCAGCAGCCCACTCTTTATTGAAAAGACCGGGGAG.